A selection of T cell receptor beta chains follows, all from one sample in a study of brain T cells in children with intractable seizures. The method was immunoSEQ multiplex PCR; TCRdb's version includes in-frame clones alone and lacks a portion of them. The sample has hundreds of thousands of clones; over 90% are singletons. Sequences were derived from peripheral blood, sampled approximately 5 months after surgery. Receptor source: a boy under two years old with tuberous sclerosis and intractable seizures. The CDR3 runs from the conserved cysteine through the conserved F or W. The order of the fields is V gene, D gene, clone size, J gene, CDR3 protein, CDR3 DNA. The D gene is left open where the match is weak. Some rows mark clone size as missing; the rest say once, few, many or name a class of expanded clone.

TRBV5-8,TRBD1,NA,TRBJ1-2,CASEGAEHTF,TGTGCCAGCGAGGGGGCCGAGCACACCTTC
TRBV5-4,NA,NA,TRBJ1-2,CASSLGSNYGYTF,TGTGCCAGCAGCTTGGGCTCTAACTATGGCTACACCTTC
TRBV7-9,NA,NA,TRBJ1-1,CASSLAGGGVAFF,TGTGCCAGCAGCTTAGCGGGGGGCGGGGTCGCTTTCTTT
TRBV18,NA,NA,TRBJ1-4,CASSPVSRGTEKLFF,TGTGCCAGCTCACCAGTGAGCAGGGGAACGGAAAAACTGTTTTTT
TRBV27,NA,NA,TRBJ2-1,CASSFDQGYNEQFF,TGTGCCAGCAGTTTTGACCAGGGGTACAATGAGCAGTTCTTC
TRBV6-5,NA,NA,TRBJ2-3,CASRPNRAGTDTQYF,TGTGCCAGCAGACCCAACAGGGCTGGCACAGATACGCAGTATTTT
TRBV25-1,TRBD2,NA,TRBJ2-5,CASTRTSGSTKTQYF,TGTGCCAGCACCCGGACTAGCGGGAGTACAAAGACCCAGTACTTC
TRBV2,NA,once,TRBJ2-7,CASSLKTSYEQYF,TGTGCCAGCAGTCTCAAGACCTCCTACGAGCAGTACTTC
TRBV7-3,NA,NA,TRBJ2-2,CASSLTGQNTGELFF,TGTGCCAGCAGCTTAACCGGACAAAACACCGGGGAGCTGTTTTTT
TRBV6-1,NA,NA,TRBJ1-5,CASSNPFLGQPQHF,TGTGCCAGCAGTAACCCTTTCCTTGGTCAGCCCCAGCATTTT
TRBV6-5,NA,NA,TRBJ1-1,CASSYSVRATTEAFF,TGTGCCAGCAGTTACTCCGTCAGAGCGACCACTGAAGCTTTCTTT
TRBV5-8,NA,NA,TRBJ1-5,CASSRLTDSLNQPQHF,TGTGCCAGCAGCCGACTAACGGACAGCCTCAATCAGCCCCAGCATTTT
TRBV21-1,NA,NA,TRBJ2-2,CASSKASGTGELFF,TGTGCCAGCAGCAAAGCTAGCGGGACCGGGGAGCTGTTTTTT
TRBV19,NA,once,TRBJ1-1,CASSIEVGRNTEAFF,TGTGCCAGTAGTATAGAAGTGGGGAGGAACACTGAAGCTTTCTTT
TRBV9,NA,NA,TRBJ2-3,CASSVGGGSGTDTQYF,TGTGCCAGCAGCGTAGGTGGGGGGAGCGGGACAGATACGCAGTATTTT
TRBV21-1,NA,NA,TRBJ2-3,CASRRGNRITSTDTQYF,TGTGCCAGCAGACGAGGGAATCGGATTACTAGCACAGATACGCAGTATTTT
TRBV27,TRBD1,NA,TRBJ2-3,CASSRQGTDTQYF,TGTGCCAGCAGCCGACAGGGGACGGATACGCAGTATTTT
TRBV30,NA,NA,TRBJ1-6,CAWSGGSYNSPLHF,TGTGCCTGGAGTGGGGGGTCCTATAATTCACCCCTCCACTTT
TRBV6-4,TRBD2,NA,TRBJ2-1,CASSALAGGFYNEQFF,TGTGCCAGCAGTGCGCTAGCGGGGGGGTTCTACAATGAGCAGTTCTTC
TRBV5-1,TRBD1,NA,TRBJ1-2,CASSPTGGPRYGYTF,TGCGCCAGCAGCCCCACAGGGGGCCCTCGCTATGGCTACACCTTC
TRBV5-1,TRBD2,NA,TRBJ2-7,CASSNLADLPYEQYF,TGCGCCAGCAGCAATCTAGCGGATCTTCCCTACGAGCAGTACTTC
TRBV6-6,TRBD1,NA,TRBJ2-7,CASSPEGTGAIPYEQYF,TGTGCCAGCAGTCCGGAAGGAACAGGGGCCATCCCCTACGAGCAGTACTTC
TRBV7-2,NA,NA,TRBJ1-3,CASSLTQDSGNTIYF,TGTGCCAGCAGCTTGACACAGGATTCTGGAAACACCATATATTTT
TRBV11-1,NA,NA,TRBJ1-2,CASSSWGQPYGYTF,TGTGCCAGCAGCTCATGGGGACAACCCTATGGCTACACCTTC
TRBV6-4,TRBD2,NA,TRBJ2-1,CASSDSGGSSYNEQFF,TGTGCCAGCAGTGACTCGGGCGGGAGCTCCTACAATGAGCAGTTCTTC
TRBV10-3,NA,NA,TRBJ2-2,CAISPAGRGTGELFF,TGTGCCATCAGTCCGGCTGGGCGGGGCACCGGGGAGCTGTTTTTT
TRBV4-1,TRBD1,few,TRBJ1-1,CASSQVGQNLNTEAFF,TGCGCCAGCAGCCAAGTGGGACAGAACTTGAACACTGAAGCTTTCTTT
TRBV3-1/TRBV3-2,NA,NA,TRBJ1-4,CASSQDNFSLELFF,TGTGCCAGCAGCCAAGATAATTTTTCCTTAGAACTGTTTTTT
TRBV30,NA,NA,TRBJ1-1,CAWSYPPITEAFF,TGTGCCTGGAGCTACCCCCCCATCACTGAAGCTTTCTTT
TRBV6-5,NA,NA,TRBJ1-1,CASSYFSGTEAFF,TGTGCCAGCAGTTATTTCTCAGGCACTGAAGCTTTCTTT
TRBV5-4,NA,NA,TRBJ2-7,CASSFVGSYEQYF,TGTGCCAGCAGCTTCGTAGGGTCCTACGAGCAGTACTTC
TRBV7-9,TRBD1,NA,TRBJ1-2,CASSLGRTGDYGYTF,TGTGCCAGCAGCTTAGGTCGGACAGGGGACTATGGCTACACCTTC
TRBV15,NA,NA,TRBJ1-2,CATSFNPRPEEGYTF,TGTGCCACCAGCTTCAACCCCAGGCCAGAGGAGGGCTACACCTTC
TRBV11-2,TRBD2,NA,TRBJ2-7,CASSQEPGLAGTYEQYF,TGTGCCAGCAGCCAAGAACCGGGACTAGCGGGAACCTACGAGCAGTACTTC
TRBV20-1,NA,NA,TRBJ2-5,CSAVQETQYF,TGCAGTGCTGTACAAGAGACCCAGTACTTC
TRBV5-6,TRBD1,few,TRBJ1-2,CASSLGTGPAGYTF,TGTGCCAGCAGCTTGGGGACAGGGCCCGCTGGCTACACCTTC
TRBV7-9,NA,NA,TRBJ1-2,CASSLGGGPYYGYTF,TGTGCCAGCAGCTTAGGGGGAGGGCCCTACTATGGCTACACCTTC